Below are 14 T cell receptor beta chains sequenced from a single sample in a study of blood T cells in healthy people across ages. A second PCR of 7 to 11 cycles used a sample-barcoded 5' primer and a J-beta primer mix. In TCRdb, the 5' RACE reads were re-called with MiXCR into one record per CDR3 protein. Of about 1.1 million distinct CDR3 sequences in the sample, around two fifths are singletons; the top ten hold roughly 13%. What was sequenced was blood. Receptors were obtained from a young man in good health.

The chain carries TRBV29-1 and TRBJ2-2; D may be TRBD1 (5 bases). This CDR3 has 12 amino acids. V was shortened by 4 bases and J by 8 bases, with 11 bases between the two germline ends. The germline V gene encodes CDR1 SQVTM and CDR2 ANQGSEA. CDR3 nucleotide sequence: TGCAGCGTTGGCCTCAAGGGGGGGGAGCTGTTTTTT. This sequence encodes CSVGLKGGELFF.

The table lists this clonotype with many counts. The junction differs from germline at one of its ends, possibly a read error. The rearrangement joins TRBV7-9 to TRBJ2-3; 8 positions match TRBD1. Germline CDR1 SEHNR, CDR2 FQNEAQ (reference sequence). This CDR3 comprises 15 residues. CDR3 amino acids: CASSSMTGGTDTQYF. DNA for the CDR3: TGCGCCAGCAGCTCGATGACAGGGGGCACAGATACGCAGTATTTT.

This clonotype showed up just a few times. V is TRBV7-2 and J is TRBJ2-2; D is ambiguous. Germline assignment: CDR1 SGHTA and CDR2 FQGNSA. The CDR3 is 17 amino acids. Trimming removed 4 bases at V and 4 bases at J, with 19 bases between. CDR3 sequence: CASSWPSHTKGTGELFF. DNA of the CDR3: TGTGCCAGCAGCTGGCCGAGTCACACTAAGGGCACCGGGGAGCTGTTTTTT. Based on the CDR3 plus reference TRBV7-2 and TRBJ2-2, the full variable domain is GAGVSQSPSNKVTEKGKDVELRCDPISGHTALYWYRQSLGQGLEFLIYFQGNSAPDKSGLPSDRFSAERTGGSVSTLTIQRTQQEDSAVYLCASSWPSHTKGTGELFFGEGSRLTVL.

This clonotype appeared a few times. The gene calls are TRBV6-6 and TRBJ1-2, with TRBD1 identical over 10 bases. V was clipped by 0 bases and J by 6 bases; unmatched bases: 7. CDR3 length equals 16 residues. The germline V gene encodes CDR1 MNHNY and CDR2 SVGAGI (reference sequence). CDR3 amino acids: CASSYSRQGAFHGYTF. For the CDR3, the DNA is TGTGCCAGCAGTTACTCGAGACAGGGGGCGTTTCATGGCTACACCTTC.

This clonotype appeared a few times. The chain employs TRBV11-2 and TRBJ2-1; 9 positions agree with TRBD1. Per the germline V gene, CDR1 is SGHAT and CDR2 is FQNNGV. V shed 4 bases and J 7 bases; nucleotides not matched to a gene: 8. The CDR3 has 15 residues. CDR3 in DNA: TGTGCCAGCAGCTCTATCCGGGACAGGGAAAATGAGCAGTTCTTC. This encodes CASSSIRDRENEQFF.

The sample holds a few counts of this clonotype. The chain uses TRBV21-1 and TRBJ1-2. TRBV21-1 is designated a pseudogene. The CDR3 is 14 amino acids. The CDR3 coding sequence is TGTGCCAGCAGCAATCATTGGCGTAACTATGGCTACACCTTC. This codes for CASSNHWRNYGYTF.

The chain links TRBV20-1 to TRBJ1-2, with 7 nucleotides matching TRBD1. The CDR3 consists of 14 residues. The ends lost 1 base at V and 4 bases at J; junction bases unmatched: 6. The germline V gene encodes CDR1 DFQATT and CDR2 SNEGSKA (reference sequence). CDR3 sequence reads: CSARVLGTAYGYTF. The CDR3 nucleotides read TGCAGTGCTAGAGTTCTCGGGACAGCCTATGGCTACACCTTC.

This clonotype was detected once. This CDR3 is CAWFGGEQETQYF. The DNA for the CDR3 is TGTGCCTGGTTCGGAGGGGAACAAGAGACCCAGTACTTC. The chain recombines TRBV30 with TRBJ2-5; TRBD2 might be the D (6 bases). V was cut by 5 bases and J by 2 bases, with 12 bases left in between. The germline gives CDR1 GTSNPN, CDR2 SVGIG (reference sequence). The CDR3 length is 13 residues.

The chain carries TRBV20-1 and TRBJ2-2, with 7 bases lining up with TRBD1. Germline CDR1 and CDR2: DFQATT and SNEGSKA (reference sequence). CDR3 size: 14 residues. V was pared by 4 bases and J by 6 bases, with 8 bases of the junction left unmatched. The CDR3 here is CSAKEGAASGELFF. The CDR3 DNA is TGCAGTGCTAAAGAGGGGGCGGCATCCGGGGAGCTGTTTTTT.

About this clonotype: A read error may account for a junction end that differs from germline. The chain joins TRBV11-2 to TRBJ2-3, with a weak D call TRBD2 (6 bases). Germline V gene sequence: CDR1 SGHAT, CDR2 FQNNGV. The CDR3 contains 16 residues. CDR3: CAGSRRGLPGVDTQYF. The CDR3 coding sequence is TGTGCCGGCAGCCGTCGTGGACTACCCGGAGTAGATACGCAGTATTTT.

This clonotype was picked up a small number of times. This chain uses TRBV7-2 with TRBJ1-1, with a tentative D call TRBD1 (5 bases). Germline values: CDR1 SGHTA, CDR2 FQGNSA. This CDR3 comprises 15 residues. V lost 3 bases, J lost 0 bases, and 11 bases lay in between. The CDR3 DNA sequence: TGTGCCAGCAGCTTGGCTCTGGGACTGAACACTGAAGCTTTCTTT. Its translation is CASSLALGLNTEAFF.

This clonotype is a singleton in its sample. V is TRBV9 and J is TRBJ1-5, with D tentatively TRBD1 (5 bases). Germline lookup yields CDR1 SGDLS and CDR2 YYNGEE. This CDR3 comprises 15 residues. Trimming shortened V by 0 bases and J by 8 bases, and 15 bases separated the two germline ends. The CDR3 is CASSVGGGLREPQHF. Here the CDR3 DNA reads TGTGCCAGCAGCGTAGGGGGGGGTCTCCGGGAGCCCCAGCATTTT.

This clonotype has a handful of counts. CDR3 residues: CASSHGTPNYGYTF. The CDR3 DNA reads TGTGCCAGCAGCCACGGGACCCCAAACTATGGCTACACCTTC. The genes are TRBV7-9 and TRBJ1-2, with D possibly TRBD1 on 5 matching bases. Germline V gene sequence: CDR1 SEHNR, CDR2 FQNEAQ (reference sequence). Trimming pared 5 bases from V and 2 bases from J, leaving 12 bases between. The CDR3 totals 14 residues.

The chain links TRBV4-1 to TRBJ2-7, with a possible D match to TRBD1 (5 bases). CDR1 MGHRA and CDR2 YSYEKL come from the germline V gene. The CDR3 is 16 residues long. The V and J ends lost 0 bases and 4 bases respectively, with 16 bases between them. The CDR3 nucleotides read TGCGCCAGCAGCCAAGATGCTATGGACACTCGTTACGAGCAGTACTTC. Translation gives CASSQDAMDTRYEQYF.